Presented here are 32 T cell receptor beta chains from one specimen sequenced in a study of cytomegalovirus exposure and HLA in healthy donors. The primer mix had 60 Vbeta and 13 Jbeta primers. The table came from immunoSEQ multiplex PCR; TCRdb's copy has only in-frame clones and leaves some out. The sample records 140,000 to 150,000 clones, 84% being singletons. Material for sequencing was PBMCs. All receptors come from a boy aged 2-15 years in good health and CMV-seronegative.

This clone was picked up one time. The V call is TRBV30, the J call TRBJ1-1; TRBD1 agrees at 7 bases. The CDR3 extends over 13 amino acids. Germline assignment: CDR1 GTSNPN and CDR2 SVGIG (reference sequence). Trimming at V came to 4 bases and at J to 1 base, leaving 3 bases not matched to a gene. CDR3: CAWNQGENTEAFF. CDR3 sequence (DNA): TGTGCCTGGAATCAGGGGGAGAACACTGAAGCTTTCTTT.

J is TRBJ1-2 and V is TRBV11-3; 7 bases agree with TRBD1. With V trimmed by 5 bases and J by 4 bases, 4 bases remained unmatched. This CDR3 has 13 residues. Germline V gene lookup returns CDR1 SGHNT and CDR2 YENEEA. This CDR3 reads CASSPGTAYGYTF. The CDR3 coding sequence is TGTGCCAGCAGCCCCGGGACAGCCTATGGCTACACCTTC.

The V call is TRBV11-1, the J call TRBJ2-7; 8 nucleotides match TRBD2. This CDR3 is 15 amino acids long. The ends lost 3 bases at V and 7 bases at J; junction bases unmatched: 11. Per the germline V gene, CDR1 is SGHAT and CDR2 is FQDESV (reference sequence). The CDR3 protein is CASSLTGGRLREQYF. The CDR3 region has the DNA TGTGCCAGCAGCTTGACGGGGGGGAGGTTGAGGGAGCAGTACTTC.

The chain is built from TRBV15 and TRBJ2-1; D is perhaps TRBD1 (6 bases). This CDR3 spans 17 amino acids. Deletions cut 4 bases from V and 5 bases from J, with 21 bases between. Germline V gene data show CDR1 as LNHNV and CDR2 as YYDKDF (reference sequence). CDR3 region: CATSKLQGGVANNEQFF. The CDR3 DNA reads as TGTGCCACCAGCAAATTACAGGGTGGAGTAGCCAACAATGAGCAGTTCTTC.

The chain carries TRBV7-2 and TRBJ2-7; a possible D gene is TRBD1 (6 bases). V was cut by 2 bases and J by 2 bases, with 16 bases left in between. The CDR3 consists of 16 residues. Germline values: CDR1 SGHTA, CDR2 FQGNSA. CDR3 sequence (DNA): TGTGCCAGCAGCTTATCCGCAGGGGCGGACGCCTACGAGCAGTACTTC. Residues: CASSLSAGADAYEQYF.

CDR3 nucleotides: TGCAGCGTACGGGACATGGGGAACACTGAAGCTTTCTTT. Amino acid sequence: CSVRDMGNTEAFF. The rearrangement links TRBV29-1 to TRBJ1-1, with D possibly being TRBD1 (6 bases). Between the trimmed V and J ends, which lost 6 bases and 1 base, there was a span of 12 bases. The CDR3 has 13 amino acids. Per the germline V gene, CDR1 is SQVTM and CDR2 is ANQGSEA.

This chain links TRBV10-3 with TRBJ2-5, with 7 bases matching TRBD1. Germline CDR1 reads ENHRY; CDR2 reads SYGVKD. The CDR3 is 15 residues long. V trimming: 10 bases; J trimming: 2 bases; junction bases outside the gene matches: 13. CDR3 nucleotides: TGTGCCACCAAATACGCCAAGGGACAGCAAGAGACCCAGTACTTC. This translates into CATKYAKGQQETQYF.

The CDR3 is CASSEALPGGGGYEQFF. DNA for the CDR3: TGTGCCAGCAGTGAAGCGCTTCCGGGCGGGGGAGGATATGAGCAGTTCTTC. This chain connects TRBV2 to TRBJ2-1, with 7 bases that match TRBD2. With 0 bases clipped from V and 8 bases from J, the junction kept 13 bases outside the gene matches. CDR1 SNHLY and CDR2 FYNNEI come from the germline V gene. CDR3 length: 17 residues.

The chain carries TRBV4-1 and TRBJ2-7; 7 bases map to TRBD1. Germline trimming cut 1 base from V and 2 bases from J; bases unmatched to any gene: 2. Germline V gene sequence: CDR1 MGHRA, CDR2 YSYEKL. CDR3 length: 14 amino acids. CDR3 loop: CASSQAGQAYEQYF. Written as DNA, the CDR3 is TGCGCCAGCAGCCAAGCTGGACAGGCCTACGAGCAGTACTTC.

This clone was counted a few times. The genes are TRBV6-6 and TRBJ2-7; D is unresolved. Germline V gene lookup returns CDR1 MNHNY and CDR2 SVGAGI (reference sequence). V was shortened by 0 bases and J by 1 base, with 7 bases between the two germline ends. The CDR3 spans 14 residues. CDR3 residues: CASSYSSESYEQYF. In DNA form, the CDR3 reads TGTGCCAGCAGTTACTCGTCTGAGTCCTACGAGCAGTACTTC.

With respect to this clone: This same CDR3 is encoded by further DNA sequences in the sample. The CDR3 coding sequence is TGTGCCAGCAGCTTAGGCGGCAGGGGGCCCAATGAGCAGTTCTTC. Translating gives CASSLGGRGPNEQFF. This sequence joins TRBV7-6 and TRBJ2-1, with 8 positions matching TRBD1. The CDR3 spans 15 residues. V gave up 1 base and J gave up 6 bases; unmatched junction bases: 5. Germline V CDR1 and CDR2: SGHVS, FNYEAQ.

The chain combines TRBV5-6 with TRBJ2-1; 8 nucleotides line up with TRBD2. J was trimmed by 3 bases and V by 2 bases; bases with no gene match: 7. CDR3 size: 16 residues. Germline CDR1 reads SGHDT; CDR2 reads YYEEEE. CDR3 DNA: TGTGCCAGCAGCTTAGCTACTAGCGGAGTCTACAATGAGCAGTTCTTC. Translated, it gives CASSLATSGVYNEQFF.

The chain's CDR3 is CASSPSLTPNTEAFF. CDR3 nucleotide sequence: TGCGCCAGCAGCCCCTCGTTGACACCGAACACTGAAGCTTTCTTT. V and J are TRBV5-1 and TRBJ1-1; D remains unclear. The germline V and J ends were trimmed by 4 bases and 1 base, with 14 bases remaining between them. CDR1 is SGHRS and CDR2 is YFSETQ in the germline V gene. This CDR3 has 15 amino acids. Combining the CDR3 with reference TRBV5-1 and TRBJ1-1 gives the whole variable domain KAGVTQTPRYLIKTRGQQVTLSCSPISGHRSVSWYQQTPGQGLQFLFEYFSETQRNKGNFPGRFSGRQFSNSRSEMNVSTLELGDSALYLCASSPSLTPNTEAFFGQGTRLTVV.

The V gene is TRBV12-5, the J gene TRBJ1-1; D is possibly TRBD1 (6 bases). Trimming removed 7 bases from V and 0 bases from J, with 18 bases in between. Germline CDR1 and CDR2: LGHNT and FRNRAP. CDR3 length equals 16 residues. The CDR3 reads CASAPRSGDMNTEAFF. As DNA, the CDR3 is TGTGCTAGTGCCCCACGATCCGGGGACATGAACACTGAAGCTTTCTTT.

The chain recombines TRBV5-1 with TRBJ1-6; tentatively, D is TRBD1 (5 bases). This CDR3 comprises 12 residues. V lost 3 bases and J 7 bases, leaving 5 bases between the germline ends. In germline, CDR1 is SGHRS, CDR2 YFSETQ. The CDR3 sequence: CASSWGNSPLHF. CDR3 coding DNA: TGCGCCAGCAGCTGGGGCAATTCACCCCTCCACTTT.

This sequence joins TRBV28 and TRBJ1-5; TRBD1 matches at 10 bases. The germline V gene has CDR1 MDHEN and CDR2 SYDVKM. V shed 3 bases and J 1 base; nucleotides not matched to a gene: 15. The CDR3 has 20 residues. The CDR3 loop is CASSFGPGQGIGASNQPQHF. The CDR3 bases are TGTGCCAGCAGTTTTGGTCCGGGACAGGGGATCGGGGCCAGCAATCAGCCCCAGCATTTT.

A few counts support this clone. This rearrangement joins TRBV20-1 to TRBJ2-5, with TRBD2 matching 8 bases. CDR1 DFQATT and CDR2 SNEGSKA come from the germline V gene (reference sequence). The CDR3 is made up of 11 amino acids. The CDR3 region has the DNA TGCAGCCGACGGGGGGGAGAGACCCAGTACTTC. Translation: CSRRGGETQYF.

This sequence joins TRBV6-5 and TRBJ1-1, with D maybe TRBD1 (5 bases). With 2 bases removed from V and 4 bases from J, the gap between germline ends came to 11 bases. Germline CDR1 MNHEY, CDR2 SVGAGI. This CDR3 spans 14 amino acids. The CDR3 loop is CASSYGQGSTEAFF. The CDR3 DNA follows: TGTGCCAGCAGTTACGGTCAGGGTTCCACTGAAGCTTTCTTT.

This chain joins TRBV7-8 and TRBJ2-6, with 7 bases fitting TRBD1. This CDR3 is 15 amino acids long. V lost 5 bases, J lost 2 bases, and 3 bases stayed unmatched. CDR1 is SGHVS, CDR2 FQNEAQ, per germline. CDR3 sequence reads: CASSPRGTGANVLTF. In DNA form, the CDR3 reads TGTGCCAGCAGCCCCAGGGGGACTGGGGCCAACGTCCTGACTTTC.

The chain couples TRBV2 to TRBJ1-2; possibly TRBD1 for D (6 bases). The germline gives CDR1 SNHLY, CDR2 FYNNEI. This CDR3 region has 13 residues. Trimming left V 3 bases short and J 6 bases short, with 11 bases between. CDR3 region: CASSDRGPDGYTF. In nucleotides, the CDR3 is TGTGCCAGCAGTGACAGGGGACCGGATGGCTACACCTTC.

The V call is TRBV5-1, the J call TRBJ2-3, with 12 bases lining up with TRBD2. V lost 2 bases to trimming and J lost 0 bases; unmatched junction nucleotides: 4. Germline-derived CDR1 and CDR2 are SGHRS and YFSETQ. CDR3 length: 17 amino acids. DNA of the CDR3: TGCGCCAGCAGCTTATCCACTAGCGGGAGGAGCACAGATACGCAGTATTTT. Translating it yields CASSLSTSGRSTDTQYF.

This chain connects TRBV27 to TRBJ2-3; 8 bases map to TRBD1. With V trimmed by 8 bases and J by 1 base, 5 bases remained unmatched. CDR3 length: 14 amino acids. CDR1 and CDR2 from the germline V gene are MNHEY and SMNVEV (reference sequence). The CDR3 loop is CASGPDRGTDTQYF. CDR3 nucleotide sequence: TGTGCCAGCGGTCCGGACAGGGGCACAGATACGCAGTATTTT.

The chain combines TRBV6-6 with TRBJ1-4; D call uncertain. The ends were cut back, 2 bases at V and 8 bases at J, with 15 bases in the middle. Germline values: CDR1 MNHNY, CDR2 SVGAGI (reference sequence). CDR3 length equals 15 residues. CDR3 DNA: TGTGCCAGCAGTTACGGAGCGATTTACGGCGAAAAACTGTTTTTT. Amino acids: CASSYGAIYGEKLFF.

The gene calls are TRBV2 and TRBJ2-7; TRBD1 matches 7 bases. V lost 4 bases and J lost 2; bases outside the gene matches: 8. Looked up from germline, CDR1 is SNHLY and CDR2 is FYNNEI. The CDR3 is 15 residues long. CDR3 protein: CASSAGTASTYEQYF. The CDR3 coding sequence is TGTGCCAGCAGTGCCGGGACAGCGAGTACCTACGAGCAGTACTTC. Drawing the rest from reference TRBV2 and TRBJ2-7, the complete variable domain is EPEVTQTPSHQVTQMGQEVILRCVPISNHLYFYWYRQILGQKVEFLVSFYNNEISEKSEIFDDQFSVERPDGSNFTLKIRSTKLEDSAMYFCASSAGTASTYEQYFGPGTRLTVT.

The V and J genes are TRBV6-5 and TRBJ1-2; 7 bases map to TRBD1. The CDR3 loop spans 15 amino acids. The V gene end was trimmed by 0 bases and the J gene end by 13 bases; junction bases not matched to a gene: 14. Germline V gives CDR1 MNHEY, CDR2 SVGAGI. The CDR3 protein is CASSYSLANRGKVTF. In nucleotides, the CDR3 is TGTGCCAGCAGTTACTCACTCGCCAACAGGGGAAAAGTCACCTTC.

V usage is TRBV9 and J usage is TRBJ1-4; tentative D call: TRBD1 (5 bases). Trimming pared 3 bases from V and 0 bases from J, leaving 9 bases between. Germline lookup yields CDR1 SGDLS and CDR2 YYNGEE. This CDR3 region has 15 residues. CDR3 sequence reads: CASSGGGATNEKLFF. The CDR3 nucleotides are TGTGCCAGCAGCGGGGGAGGGGCAACTAATGAAAAACTGTTTTTT.

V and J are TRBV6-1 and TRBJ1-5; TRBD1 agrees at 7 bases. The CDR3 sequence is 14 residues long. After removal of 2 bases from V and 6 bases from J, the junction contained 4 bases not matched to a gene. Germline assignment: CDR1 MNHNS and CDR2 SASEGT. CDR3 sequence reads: CASSERGQGQPQHF. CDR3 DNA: TGTGCCAGCAGTGAAAGGGGGCAGGGTCAGCCCCAGCATTTT.

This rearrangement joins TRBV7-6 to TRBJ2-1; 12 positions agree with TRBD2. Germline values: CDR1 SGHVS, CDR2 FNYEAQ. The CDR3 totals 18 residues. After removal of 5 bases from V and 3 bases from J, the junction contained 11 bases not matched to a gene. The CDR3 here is CASSQSPPTSGSYNEQFF. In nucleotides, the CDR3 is TGTGCCAGCAGCCAAAGCCCCCCGACTAGCGGGAGCTACAATGAGCAGTTCTTC.

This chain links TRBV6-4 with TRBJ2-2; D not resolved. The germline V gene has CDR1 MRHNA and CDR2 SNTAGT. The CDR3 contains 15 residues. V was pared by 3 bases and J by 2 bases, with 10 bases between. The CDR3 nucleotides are TGTGCCAGCAGTGAACTGGCGACTAACACCGGGGAGCTGTTTTTT. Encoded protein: CASSELATNTGELFF.

In nucleotides, the CDR3 is TGCGCCAGCAGCTTGGCCCCCAGGGCTAACGCTTTCTACGAGCAGTACTTC. It codes for CASSLAPRANAFYEQYF. V usage is TRBV5-1 and J usage is TRBJ2-7, with D possibly TRBD1 on 5 matching bases. The CDR3 totals 17 residues. Germline assignment: CDR1 SGHRS and CDR2 YFSETQ. Trimming shortened V by 0 bases and J by 3 bases, and 19 bases separated the two germline ends.

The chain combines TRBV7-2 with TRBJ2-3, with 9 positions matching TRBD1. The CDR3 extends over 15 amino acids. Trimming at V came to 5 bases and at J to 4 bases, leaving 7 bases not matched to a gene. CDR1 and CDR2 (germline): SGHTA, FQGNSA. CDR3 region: CASSVSGTGSDTQYF. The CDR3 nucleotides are TGTGCCAGCAGCGTATCCGGGACAGGGTCAGATACGCAGTATTTT.

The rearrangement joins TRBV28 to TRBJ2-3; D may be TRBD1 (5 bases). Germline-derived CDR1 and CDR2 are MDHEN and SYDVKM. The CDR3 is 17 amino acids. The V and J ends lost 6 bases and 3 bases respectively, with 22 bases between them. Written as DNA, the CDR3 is TGTGCCAGCAGCCCCTTTGCCCGGACAAAAGGGACAGATACGCAGTATTTT. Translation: CASSPFARTKGTDTQYF.